There are many counts of the clone carrying this T cell receptor beta chain. This entry is derived from a study of T cells in Graves' hyperthyroidism and ophthalmopathy. It was RNA transcripts that yielded the amplified TCR beta CDR3 regions. When the TCR CDR3 underwent first-round RT-PCR, the HTBI primer set was used. TCRdb passed the multiplex PCR reads through MiXCR, listing each CDR3 protein once. Of around 400,000 distinct CDR3 sequences detected, 13% to 15% appear once; the ten largest clones hold under 25%. The CDR3 has 15 residues. With 6 bases clipped from V and 7 bases from J, the junction kept 14 bases outside the gene matches.

The receptor's source is an older woman with Graves' ophthalmopathy. Source material: blood. The chain combines TRBV12-3 or TRBV12-4 with TRBJ1-1; 7 bases are shared with TRBD1. CDR3 bases: TGTGCCAGCAGCCTAAATCAGGGGGAGAGTGATGAAGCTTTCTTT. Translating gives CASSLNQGESDEAFF.